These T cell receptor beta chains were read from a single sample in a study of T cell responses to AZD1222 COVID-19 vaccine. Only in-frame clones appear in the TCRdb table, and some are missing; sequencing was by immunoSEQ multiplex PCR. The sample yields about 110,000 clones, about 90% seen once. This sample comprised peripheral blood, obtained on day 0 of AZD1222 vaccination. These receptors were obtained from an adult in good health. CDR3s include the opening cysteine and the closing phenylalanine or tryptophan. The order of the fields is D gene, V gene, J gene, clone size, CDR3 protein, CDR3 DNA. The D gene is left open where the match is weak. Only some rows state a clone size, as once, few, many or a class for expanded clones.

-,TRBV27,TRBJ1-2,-,CASSLGLGYGYTF,TGTGCCAGCAGTTTGGGATTAGGCTATGGCTACACCTTC
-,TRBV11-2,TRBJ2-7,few,CASSLVGQSSYEQYF,TGTGCCAGCAGCTTAGTGGGGCAGTCCTCCTACGAGCAGTACTTC
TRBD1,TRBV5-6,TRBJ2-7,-,CASSFIWQGAYYEQYF,TGTGCCAGCAGCTTTATCTGGCAGGGGGCTTACTACGAGCAGTACTTC
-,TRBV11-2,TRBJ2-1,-,CASSLMAHEQFF,TGTGCCAGCAGCTTAATGGCACATGAGCAGTTCTTC
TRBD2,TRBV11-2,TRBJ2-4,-,CASSHRGVQGKNIQYF,TGTGCCAGCAGCCACCGGGGGGTCCAGGGCAAAAACATTCAGTACTTC
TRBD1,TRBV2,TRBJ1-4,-,CASDRGGQGVQKLFF,TGTGCCAGCGATAGAGGGGGACAGGGGGTTCAAAAACTGTTTTTT
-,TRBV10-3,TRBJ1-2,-,CANLTENYGYTF,TGTGCCAACCTGACAGAGAACTATGGCTACACCTTC
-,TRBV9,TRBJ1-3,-,CASSAGGGNSGNTIYF,TGTGCCAGCAGCGCCGGGGGAGGTAACTCTGGAAACACCATATATTTT
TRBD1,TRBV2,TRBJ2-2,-,CASMTRDRGNTGELFF,TGTGCCAGTATGACTCGGGACAGGGGGAACACCGGGGAGCTGTTTTTT
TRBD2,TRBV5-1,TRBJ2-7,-,CASAYFLAGGPYEQYF,TGCGCCAGCGCCTACTTTCTAGCGGGAGGGCCCTACGAGCAGTACTTC
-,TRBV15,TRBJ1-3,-,CATSRDGVWGNTIYF,TGTGCCACCAGCAGAGACGGGGTATGGGGAAACACCATATATTTT
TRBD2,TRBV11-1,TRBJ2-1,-,CASSSPERGYDNEQFF,TGTGCCAGCAGCAGCCCGGAGCGGGGTTACGACAATGAGCAGTTCTTC
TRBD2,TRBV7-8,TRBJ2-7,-,CASSFGRAETYEQYF,TGTGCCAGCAGCTTCGGGAGGGCTGAGACCTACGAGCAGTACTTC
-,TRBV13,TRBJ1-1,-,CASSLAGNTEAFF,TGTGCCAGCAGCTTAGCGGGGAACACTGAAGCTTTCTTT
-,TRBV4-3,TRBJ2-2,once,CASSPTGTSDTGELFF,TGCGCCAGCAGCCCCACGGGAACAAGTGACACCGGGGAGCTGTTTTTT
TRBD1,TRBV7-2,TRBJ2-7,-,CASSLAGTGGRKEQYF,TGTGCCAGCAGCTTAGCCGGGACAGGCGGTCGGAAGGAGCAGTACTTC
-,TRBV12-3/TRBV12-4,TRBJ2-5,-,CASSQGPAETQYF,TGTGCCAGCAGTCAGGGACCTGCGGAGACCCAGTACTTC
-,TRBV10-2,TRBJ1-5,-,CASSQDRGQPQHF,TGCGCCAGCAGTCAGGACCGGGGCCAGCCCCAGCATTTT
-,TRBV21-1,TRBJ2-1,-,CASSQLPLTGGFYNEQFF,TGTGCCAGCAGCCAACTTCCCTTAACAGGGGGCTTCTACAATGAGCAGTTCTTC
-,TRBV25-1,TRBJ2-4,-,CASSEYGENRGNIQYF,TGTGCCAGCAGTGAATATGGCGAAAACCGGGGAAACATTCAGTACTTC
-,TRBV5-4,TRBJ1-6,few,CASSLAGQVNSPLHF,TGTGCCAGCAGCTTGGCGGGTCAGGTTAATTCACCCCTCCACTTT
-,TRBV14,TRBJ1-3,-,CASSRGDSGNTIYF,TGTGCCAGCAGCCGCGGGGACTCTGGAAACACCATATATTTT
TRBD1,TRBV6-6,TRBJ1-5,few,CASSPSTGDQPQHF,TGTGCCAGCAGTCCATCTACAGGGGATCAGCCCCAGCATTTT
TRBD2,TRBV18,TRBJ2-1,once,CASATSGSYNEQFF,TGTGCCAGCGCTACTAGCGGCTCCTACAATGAGCAGTTCTTC
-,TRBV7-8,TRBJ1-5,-,CASSLGGKGQPQHF,TGTGCCAGCAGCCTTGGGGGGAAGGGTCAGCCCCAGCATTTT
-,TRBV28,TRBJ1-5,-,CASTNPRGSNQPQHF,TGTGCCAGCACCAACCCCCGGGGTAGCAATCAGCCCCAGCATTTT
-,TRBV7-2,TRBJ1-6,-,CASSLRGLDTYNSPLHF,TGTGCCAGCAGCTTACGCGGGCTGGATACCTATAATTCACCCCTCCACTTT
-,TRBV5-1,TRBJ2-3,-,CASSRGDTQYF,TGCGCCAGCAGCAGGGGGGATACGCAGTATTTT
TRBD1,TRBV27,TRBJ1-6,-,CASSSTPPGTGGNRNSPLHF,TGTGCCAGCAGTTCAACCCCCCCCGGGACAGGGGGCAATAGGAATTCACCCCTCCACTTT
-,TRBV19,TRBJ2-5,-,CASSTSQTLPQYF,TGTGCCAGTAGTACTTCACAGACTTTACCCCAGTACTTC
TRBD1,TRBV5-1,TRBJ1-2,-,CASSSNADRVYGYTF,TGCGCCAGCAGCTCAAACGCGGACAGGGTATACGGCTACACCTTC
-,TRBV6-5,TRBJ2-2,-,CASSSGWGELFF,TGTGCCAGCAGTTCTGGGTGGGGGGAGCTGTTTTTT
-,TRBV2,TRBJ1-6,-,CASSGTSSYNSPLHF,TGTGCCAGCAGTGGGACCAGCTCCTATAATTCACCCCTCCACTTT